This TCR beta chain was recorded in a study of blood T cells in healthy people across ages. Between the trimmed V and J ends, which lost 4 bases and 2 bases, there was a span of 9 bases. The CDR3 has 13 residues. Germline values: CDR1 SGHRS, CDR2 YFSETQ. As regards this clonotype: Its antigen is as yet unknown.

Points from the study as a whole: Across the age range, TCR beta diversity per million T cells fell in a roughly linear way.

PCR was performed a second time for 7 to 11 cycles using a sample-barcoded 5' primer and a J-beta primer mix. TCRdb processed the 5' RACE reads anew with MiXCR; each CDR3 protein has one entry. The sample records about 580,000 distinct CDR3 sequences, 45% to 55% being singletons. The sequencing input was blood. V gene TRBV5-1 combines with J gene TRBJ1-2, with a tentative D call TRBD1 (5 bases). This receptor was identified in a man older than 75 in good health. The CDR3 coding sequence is TGCGCCAGCAGCGGCGGGGGAAACTATGGCTACACCTTC. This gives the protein CASSGGGNYGYTF.